The 8 T cell receptor beta chains reported below all come from one sample, sequenced in a study of cytomegalovirus exposure and HLA in healthy donors. The PCR ran on 60 Vbeta and 13 Jbeta primers. Libraries were prepared by immunoSEQ multiplex PCR; TCRdb keeps only in-frame clonotypes and omits some of them. This table has about 130,000 clones, roughly 83% appearing once. Sequencing was done on a sample of PBMCs. Every receptor here comes from a man in his late teens or twenties in good health and CMV-seronegative.

The chain couples TRBV19 to TRBJ2-7, with 7 bases fitting TRBD1. The CDR3 is made up of 12 amino acids. Germline trimming cut 9 bases from V and 3 bases from J; bases unmatched to any gene: 5. Germline V lookup: CDR1 LNHDA, CDR2 SQIVND (reference sequence). The DNA for the CDR3 is TGTGCCAGCAGTCGGACAGGCTACGAGCAGTACTTC. Translated, it gives CASSRTGYEQYF.

V and J are TRBV2 and TRBJ1-5, with 9 bases lining up with TRBD1. Trimming removed 10 bases from V and 5 bases from J; junction bases left unmatched: 12. This CDR3 is built from 15 residues. The V gene's germline CDR1 is SNHLY and CDR2 FYNNEI. CDR3 sequence: CAIVLPGQGDQPQHF. DNA of the CDR3: TGTGCCATAGTATTACCGGGACAGGGTGATCAGCCCCAGCATTTT.

This clone was observed a few times. The chain uses TRBV4-3 and TRBJ1-5, with D possibly matching TRBD1 (5 bases). Germline V gene data show CDR1 as LGHNA and CDR2 as YSLEER. V was cut by 0 bases and J by 3 bases, with 9 bases left in between. This CDR3 is 15 amino acids long. As DNA, the CDR3 is TGCGCCAGCAGCCAAGATAGGGGCGCCAATCAGCCCCAGCATTTT. Amino acid sequence: CASSQDRGANQPQHF.

The chain combines TRBV29-1 with TRBJ2-3; possible D gene TRBD1, 6 bases. Trimming took off 4 bases at V and 4 bases at J, with 9 bases between the two ends. The CDR3 is made up of 12 amino acids. CDR1 is SQVTM and CDR2 is ANQGSEA in the germline V gene. The DNA for the CDR3 is TGCAGCGTTGGCGCAGGGGCAGATACGCAGTATTTT. Translated, it gives CSVGAGADTQYF.

The rearrangement uses TRBV7-2 and TRBJ2-1, with a tentative D call TRBD2 (6 bases). Trimming stripped 7 bases from V and 6 bases from J, with 13 bases between. This CDR3 region has 13 residues. Looked up from germline, CDR1 is SGHTA and CDR2 is FQGNSA. CDR3 bases: TGTGCCAGCACCACAGTGGGGGGCAATGAGCAGTTCTTC. Translating gives CASTTVGGNEQFF.

This clone was observed once. The rearrangement links TRBV5-1 to TRBJ1-4, with D possibly being TRBD1 (6 bases). The germline gives CDR1 SGHRS, CDR2 YFSETQ. V was trimmed by 2 bases and J by 8 bases, leaving 13 bases between them. This CDR3 is 14 amino acids long. Written as DNA, the CDR3 is TGCGCCAGCAGCTTAAAACAGGGCGGCGAAAAACTGTTTTTT. Its protein is CASSLKQGGEKLFF.

The CDR3 loop is CASNPQRDSDYEQYF. CDR3 bases: TGTGCCAGCAACCCACAAAGGGACAGTGATTACGAGCAGTACTTC. The chain couples TRBV11-2 to TRBJ2-7; 7 bases are shared with TRBD1. J was trimmed by 4 bases and V by 7 bases; bases with no gene match: 13. Germline CDR1 is SGHAT and CDR2 is FQNNGV. The CDR3 totals 15 residues.

The chain joins TRBV18 to TRBJ1-5, with 7 bases lining up with TRBD1. Germline CDR1 KGHSH, CDR2 LQKENI. Losses at the gene ends were 3 bases for V and 4 bases for J; bases not matched to a gene: 6. This CDR3 contains 15 residues. The CDR3 region has the DNA TGTGCCAGCTCACCCGGGACAGATGGGAATCAGCCCCAGCATTTT. This gives the protein CASSPGTDGNQPQHF.